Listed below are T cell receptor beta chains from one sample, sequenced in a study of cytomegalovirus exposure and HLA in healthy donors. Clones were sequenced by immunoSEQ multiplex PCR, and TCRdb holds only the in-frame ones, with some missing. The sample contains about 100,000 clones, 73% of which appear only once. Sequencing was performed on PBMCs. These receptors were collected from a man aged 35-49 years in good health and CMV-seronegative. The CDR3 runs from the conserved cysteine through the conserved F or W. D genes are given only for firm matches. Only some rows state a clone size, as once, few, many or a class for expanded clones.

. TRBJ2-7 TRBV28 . CASSLRAGTYEQYF TGTGCCAGCAGTTTGAGAGCAGGTACCTACGAGCAGTACTTC
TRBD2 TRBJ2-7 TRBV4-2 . CASSQKGTSGYEQYF TGTGCCAGCAGCCAAAAAGGGACTAGCGGCTACGAGCAGTACTTC
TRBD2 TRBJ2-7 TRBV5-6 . CASSLYEGGYEQYF TGTGCCAGCAGCTTGTACGAGGGAGGGTACGAGCAGTACTTC
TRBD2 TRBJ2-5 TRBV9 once CASSTRTSGGSQYF TGTGCCAGCAGCACCCGAACTAGCGGGGGTTCCCAGTACTTC
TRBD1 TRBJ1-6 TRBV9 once CASSVGQGGNSPLHF TGTGCCAGCAGCGTGGGACAGGGGGGTAATTCACCCCTCCACTTT
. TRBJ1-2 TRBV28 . CASSFAIMRGKLNYGYTF TGTGCCAGCAGTTTTGCCATAATGAGGGGGAAGCTTAACTATGGCTACACCTTC
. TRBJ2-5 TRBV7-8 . CASSPDSRETQYF TGTGCCAGCAGCCCGGACAGTCGAGAGACCCAGTACTTC
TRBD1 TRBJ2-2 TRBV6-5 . CASSGQGGYSGELFF TGTGCCAGCAGTGGACAGGGGGGCTACTCCGGGGAGCTGTTTTTT
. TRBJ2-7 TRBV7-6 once CASSLVQGSYEQYF TGTGCCAGCAGCTTAGTACAGGGCTCCTACGAGCAGTACTTC
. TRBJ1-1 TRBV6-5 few CASTNPDSWDTEAFF TGTGCCAGCACCAACCCGGACAGCTGGGACACTGAAGCTTTCTTT
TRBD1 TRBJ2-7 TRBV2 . CASKDTGARSYEQYF TGTGCCAGCAAAGACACAGGGGCCCGATCCTACGAGCAGTACTTC
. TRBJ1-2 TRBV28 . CASDEGFYYGYTF TGTGCCAGCGATGAGGGTTTTTACTATGGCTACACCTTC
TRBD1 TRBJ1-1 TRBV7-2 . CASSRQGVNTEAFF TGTGCCAGCAGTCGACAGGGGGTAAACACTGAAGCTTTCTTT
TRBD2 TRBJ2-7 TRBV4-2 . CASSLKDTGTITYEQYF TGTGCCAGCAGCCTAAAAGACACCGGGACTATCACCTACGAGCAGTACTTC
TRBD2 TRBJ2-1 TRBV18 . CASSRGGATGGEQFF TGTGCCAGCTCACGGGGAGGGGCTACAGGTGGGGAGCAGTTCTTC
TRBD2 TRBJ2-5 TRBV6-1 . CASSELAGGQETQYF TGTGCCAGCAGTGAACTGGCGGGGGGCCAAGAGACCCAGTACTTC
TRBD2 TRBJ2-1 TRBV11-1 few CASSLSGGAGNEQFF TGTGCCAGCAGCTTGAGCGGGGGGGCAGGCAATGAGCAGTTCTTC
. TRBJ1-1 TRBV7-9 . CASSLEGEGIDNTEAFF TGTGCCAGCAGCTTAGAGGGGGAAGGCATCGATAACACTGAAGCTTTCTTT
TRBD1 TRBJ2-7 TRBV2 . CASTLQGAAYEQYF TGTGCCAGCACCCTGCAGGGGGCAGCCTACGAGCAGTACTTC
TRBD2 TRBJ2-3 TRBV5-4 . CASSGLAGAGDTQYF TGTGCCAGCAGCGGACTAGCGGGGGCGGGAGATACGCAGTATTTT
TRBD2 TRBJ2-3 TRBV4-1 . CASSQGLAGIDTQYF TGCGCCAGCAGCCAAGGCCTAGCGGGGATAGATACGCAGTATTTT
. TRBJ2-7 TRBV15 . CATSRDISYEQYF TGTGCCACCAGCAGGGACATTTCCTACGAGCAGTACTTC
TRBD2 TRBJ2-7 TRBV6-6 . CASSLQRLAVSYEQYF TGTGCCAGCAGTTTACAGCGACTAGCGGTATCCTACGAGCAGTACTTC
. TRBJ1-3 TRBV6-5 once CASSFTGAGNTIYF TGTGCCAGCAGTTTTACAGGAGCAGGAAACACCATATATTTT
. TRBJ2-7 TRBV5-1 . CASSLAGRDSYEQYF TGCGCCAGCAGCTTGGCCGGCAGGGACTCCTACGAGCAGTACTTC
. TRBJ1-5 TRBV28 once CASSVGNQPQHF TGTGCCAGCAGTGTCGGCAATCAGCCCCAGCATTTT
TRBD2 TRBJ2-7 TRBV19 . CASSIGVAGGSHEQYF TGTGCCAGTAGTATAGGAGTAGCGGGGGGTTCCCACGAGCAGTACTTC
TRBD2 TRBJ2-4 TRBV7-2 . CASSLVRVAGGPNIQYF TGTGCCAGCAGCTTAGTACGGGTAGCGGGGGGGCCAAACATTCAGTACTTC
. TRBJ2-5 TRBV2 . CASSVNIQETQYF TGTGCCAGCAGTGTAAATATCCAAGAGACCCAGTACTTC
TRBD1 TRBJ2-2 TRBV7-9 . CASSRGTGGSSGELFF TGTGCCAGCAGCCGCGGGACAGGGGGTTCATCCGGGGAGCTGTTTTTT
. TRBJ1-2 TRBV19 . CASSIGGDYGYTF TGTGCCAGTAGTATTGGGGGCGACTATGGCTACACCTTC
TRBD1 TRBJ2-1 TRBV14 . CASGRTGVGEQFF TGTGCCAGCGGGAGGACAGGGGTCGGTGAGCAGTTCTTC
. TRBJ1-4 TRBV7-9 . CASSRSAGRANEKLFF TGTGCCAGCAGCCGAAGCGCAGGGCGAGCTAATGAAAAACTGTTTTTT
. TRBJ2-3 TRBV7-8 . CASSLMLARQFTDTQYF TGTGCCAGCAGCTTAATGCTAGCGCGACAATTCACAGATACGCAGTATTTT
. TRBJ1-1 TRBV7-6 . CASSPNHEGSRGTEAFF TGTGCCAGCAGCCCGAACCACGAGGGTAGTCGGGGCACTGAAGCTTTCTTT
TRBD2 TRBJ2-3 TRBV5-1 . CASSSLAGGNTDTQYF TGCGCCAGCAGCTCACTAGCGGGGGGAAACACAGATACGCAGTATTTT
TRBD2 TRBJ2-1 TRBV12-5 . CASVLWGGGSYNEQFF TGTGCTAGTGTCCTGTGGGGGGGTGGCTCCTACAATGAGCAGTTCTTC
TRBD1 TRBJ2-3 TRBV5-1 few CASSRDRADTQYF TGCGCCAGCAGCAGGGACAGGGCAGATACGCAGTATTTT
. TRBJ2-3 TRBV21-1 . CASSKKNRGASDTQYF TGTGCCAGCAGCAAAAAGAACAGGGGAGCTTCAGATACGCAGTATTTT